These 19 T cell receptor beta chains share one sample of origin, sequenced in a study of T cell repertoires in cytomegalovirus infection. No antigen has been identified for these receptors. TCRdb reprocessed the reads via MiXCR and lists one record per CDR3 protein. The sample has about 920,000 distinct CDR3 sequences; 30% to 40% are singletons. Sequencing was performed on cultured CD8+ T cells from PBMCs, taken from culture after CMV antigen stimulation. The receptors were gathered from a human donor in good health (CMV status not recorded). Some clones in this sample may be carry-over from other donors' samples.

This clonotype was seen a few times. The chain couples TRBV7-6 to TRBJ2-2; D is perhaps TRBD1 (6 bases). V was cut by 4 bases and J by 2 bases, with 14 bases left in between. The CDR3 spans 16 residues. The germline gives CDR1 SGHVS, CDR2 FNYEAQ. In nucleotides, the CDR3 is TGTGCCAGCAGCTCCCCCCCCGGGACAAACACCGGGGAGCTGTTTTTT. This gives the protein CASSSPPGTNTGELFF.

In this sample, this clonotype turned up a few times. The chain links TRBV6-1 to TRBJ2-1, with D possibly being TRBD2 (7 bases). Germline CDR1 MNHNS, CDR2 SASEGT. Between the trimmed V and J ends, which lost 7 bases and 4 bases, there was a span of 23 bases. The length of the CDR3 is 17 residues. CDR3 bases: TGTGCCAGCACCGCACTCGGGGCGGGGGCCAAATACAATGAGCAGTTCTTC. It translates to CASTALGAGAKYNEQFF.

The table lists this clonotype with many counts. Here the CDR3 reads CASSPRQGRFLSTEAFF. In nucleotides, the CDR3 is TGTGCCAGCAGCCCACGACAGGGACGTTTTTTAAGTACTGAAGCTTTCTTT. The gene calls are TRBV7-2 and TRBJ1-1; 7 bases are a match to TRBD1. CDR1 is SGHTA, CDR2 FQGNSA, per germline. The CDR3 totals 17 residues. The J segment lost 5 bases and the V segment lost 5 bases, leaving 17 bases of the junction unmatched.

This sequence joins TRBV4-1 and TRBJ2-7; 10 bases align to TRBD1. In germline, CDR1 is MGHRA, CDR2 YSYEKL. V dropped 0 bases and J dropped 0; count of bases not matched to a gene: 5. The CDR3 has 17 residues. The CDR3 DNA reads TGCGCCAGCAGCCAAGATCTCGGACAGGGGGGCTCCTACGAGCAGTACTTC. This translates into CASSQDLGQGGSYEQYF.

This rearrangement joins TRBV6-1 to TRBJ2-6, with 7 bases fitting TRBD1. Germline V gene data show CDR1 as MNHNS and CDR2 as SASEGT. The V gene end was trimmed by 7 bases and the J gene end by 6 bases; junction bases not matched to a gene: 9. The CDR3 extends over 15 amino acids. CDR3 amino acids: CASIRYDREANVLTF. For the CDR3, the DNA is TGTGCCAGCATACGATACGACAGGGAGGCCAACGTCCTGACTTTC.

This clonotype showed up just a few times. The genes are TRBV28 and TRBJ2-2; either TRBD1 or TRBD2 may supply D (5 bases each). The germline V gene encodes CDR1 MDHEN and CDR2 SYDVKM. The CDR3 extends over 17 amino acids. Trimming cost V 8 bases and J 1 base, with 20 bases left between them. The CDR3 sequence is CASERMTGTKNTGELFF. The CDR3 DNA reads TGTGCCAGCGAACGAATGACCGGGACGAAGAACACCGGGGAGCTGTTTTTT.

This clonotype was detected once. This sequence joins TRBV6-6 and TRBJ1-2, with D perhaps matching TRBD1 (5 bases). Germline lookup yields CDR1 MNHNY and CDR2 SVGAGI (reference sequence). There are 13 residues in the CDR3. V dropped 4 bases and J dropped 3 bases, with 9 bases sitting between them. DNA of the CDR3: TGTGCCAGCAGTTCGGGACGGCACTATGGCTACACCTTC. It specifies CASSSGRHYGYTF.

The chain couples TRBV15 to TRBJ1-4; D ambiguous. Germline V gene sequence: CDR1 LNHNV, CDR2 YYDKDF (reference sequence). The length of the CDR3 is 15 residues. V lost 0 bases and J lost 5, with 10 bases in between. The chain's CDR3 is CATSRDVAVNEKLFF. CDR3 coding DNA: TGTGCCACCAGCAGAGATGTGGCAGTCAATGAAAAACTGTTTTTT.

The V and J genes are TRBV6-5 and TRBJ2-2; 12 nucleotides match TRBD1. This CDR3 region has 15 residues. The V gene end was trimmed by 5 bases and the J gene end by 6 bases; junction bases not matched to a gene: 4. CDR1 is MNHEY, CDR2 SVGAGI, per germline. CDR3 bases: TGTGCCAGCAGTGGGACAGGGGGCGCTTCCGGGGAGCTGTTTTTT. Protein sequence: CASSGTGGASGELFF.

This chain joins TRBV19 and TRBJ2-2; 7 positions match TRBD1. Germline CDR1 LNHDA, CDR2 SQIVND (reference sequence). CDR3 size: 15 residues. V trimming: 4 bases; J trimming: 3 bases; junction bases outside the gene matches: 5. CDR3 amino acids: CASSKQGFDTGELFF. The CDR3 region has the DNA TGTGCCAGTAGTAAACAGGGGTTTGACACCGGGGAGCTGTTTTTT.

This clonotype has a count of ten or more. This chain joins TRBV7-9 and TRBJ2-5, with TRBD2 identical over 10 bases. This CDR3 has 18 residues. Per germline, CDR1 SEHNR and CDR2 FQNEAQ (reference sequence). The V gene end was trimmed by 1 base and the J gene end by 2 bases; junction bases not matched to a gene: 10. The DNA for the CDR3 is TGTGCCAGCAGCTTAGGGCTAGCGGGGGCCGTACCACAAGAGACCCAGTACTTC. Protein sequence: CASSLGLAGAVPQETQYF.

The V call is TRBV12-3 or TRBV12-4, the J call TRBJ1-5; D is undetermined. Trimming cost V 6 bases and J 7 bases, with 10 bases left between them. The CDR3 spans 12 residues. The CDR3 reads CASRYSYQPQHF. For the CDR3, the DNA is TGTGCCAGCAGATACAGTTACCAGCCCCAGCATTTT.

This clonotype showed up many times. The V call is TRBV10-3, the J call TRBJ2-7; D is perhaps TRBD2 (6 bases). The CDR3 loop spans 11 amino acids. Deletions cut 10 bases from V and 5 bases from J, with 12 bases between. The V gene's germline CDR1 is ENHRY and CDR2 SYGVKD. CDR3 coding DNA: TGTGCCACCGGGAGAGGGGACGAGCAGTACGTC. Protein sequence: CATGRGDEQYV.

This clonotype was recorded a few times. The CDR3 protein is CATSDRLAGGSSYEQYV. In nucleotides, the CDR3 is TGTGCCACCAGTGACAGACTAGCGGGGGGAAGCTCCTACGAGCAGTACGTC. The chain is built from TRBV24-1 and TRBJ2-7; 13 nucleotides line up with TRBD2. The CDR3 sequence is 17 residues long. Germline V gene lookup returns CDR1 KGHDR and CDR2 SFDVKD. J gave up 0 bases and V 4 bases, and 5 bases lay outside the gene matches.

The V gene is TRBV7-9, the J gene TRBJ1-1, with 10 bases lining up with TRBD1. Germline V gene lookup returns CDR1 SEHNR and CDR2 FQNEAQ (reference sequence). J gave up 3 bases and V 4 bases, and 8 bases lay outside the gene matches. The CDR3 sequence is 16 residues long. DNA for the CDR3: TGTGCCAGCAGCTACCCGACAGGGGGCGCGGACACTGAAGCTTTCTTT. Amino acids: CASSYPTGGADTEAFF.

The gene calls are TRBV27 and TRBJ1-1; D is unclear. V was cut by 5 bases and J by 7 bases, with 14 bases left in between. This CDR3 is 13 amino acids long. Germline CDR1 MNHEY, CDR2 SMNVEV (reference sequence). In DNA form, the CDR3 reads TGTGCCAGCAGTATAGGTAGAACTGGTGAAGCTTTCTTT. The encoded protein is CASSIGRTGEAFF.

This clonotype was seen ten or more times. The gene calls are TRBV12-3 or TRBV12-4 and TRBJ1-1; D remains ambiguous. The V end was cut by 6 bases, the J end by 5 bases, with 7 bases between. CDR3 length: 11 residues. The CDR3 region is CASSLGTEAFF. The CDR3 DNA sequence: TGTGCCAGCAGCTTGGGTACTGAAGCTTTCTTT.

The J gene is TRBJ2-2, the V gene TRBV2, with a tentative D call TRBD2 (6 bases). The CDR3 has 15 residues. In germline, CDR1 is SNHLY, CDR2 FYNNEI. The V end was cut by 11 bases, the J end by 6 bases, with 22 bases between. The CDR3 DNA sequence: TGTGCCGTAGCATCCGGCCGGGAGTACGCCGGGGAGCTGTTTTTT. This sequence encodes CAVASGREYAGELFF.

This rearrangement joins TRBV2 to TRBJ2-3; the match to TRBD2 covers 8 bases. The CDR3 extends over 16 amino acids. Germline V CDR1 and CDR2: SNHLY, FYNNEI. V gave up 4 bases and J gave up 6 bases; unmatched junction bases: 12. The DNA for the CDR3 is TGTGCCAGCAGTGGAAGTATTAGCGGGGAATGGGATACGCAGTATTTT. Residues: CASSGSISGEWDTQYF. Full variable domain (missing parts from reference TRBV2 and TRBJ2-3): EPEVTQTPSHQVTQMGQEVILRCVPISNHLYFYWYRQILGQKVEFLVSFYNNEISEKSEIFDDQFSVERPDGSNFTLKIRSTKLEDSAMYFCASSGSISGEWDTQYFGPGTRLTVL.